This T cell receptor beta chain was documented in a study of cytomegalovirus exposure and HLA in healthy donors. Study information: About 80 million unique TCRs, all from HLA-typed donors, were included in an early release of the data. Study results and caveats: Association of 16,951 TCR beta sequences with HLA alleles was found at 0.05 false discovery rate in a later analysis.

Those who donated were healthy bone marrow donors. This PCR relied on a set of 60 Vbeta primers and 13 Jbeta primers. The method was immunoSEQ multiplex PCR; TCRdb's version includes in-frame clones alone and lacks a portion of them. This table has some 140,000 clones, around 81% appearing once. On this clone: Its antigen is as yet unknown.

Sequencing was done on a sample of PBMCs. This clonotype was sampled from a woman aged 40-49 years in good health and CMV-seropositive.

The DNA of the CDR3 is TGCAGCGCATATCTAGCGGGGGCATCCTACGAGCAGTACTTC. Protein product: CSAYLAGASYEQYF. The J gene is TRBJ2-7, the V gene TRBV29-1; 10 nucleotides match TRBD2. The CDR3 covers 14 residues. Trimming removed 7 bases from V and 1 base from J; junction bases left unmatched: 7. Germline V CDR1 and CDR2: SQVTM, ANQGSEA.